This is a list of T cell receptor beta chains from one sample in a study of human T cells and chemical hapten exposure. In TCRdb, the RACE reads were re-called with MiXCR into one record per CDR3 protein. Of around 120,000 distinct CDR3 sequences in the sample, about 11% are singletons; the top ten hold roughly 3.2%. This sample comprised whole blood, obtained in connection with sensitization to the hapten diphenylcyclopropenone (DPC). The source is a woman aged 40 to 55 with alopecia areata. Some clones in this sample may be carry-over from other donors' samples. Each CDR3 is given with its conserved first and last residue. D genes are given only for firm matches. The size field is filled for only some rows; it gives once, few, many or a size class.

d_call	clone_size	v_call	j_call	cdr3_aa	cdr3_nt
.	many	TRBV6-2/TRBV6-3	TRBJ1-5	CASSERIGGPQHF	TGTGCCAGCAGTGAAAGGATTGGCGGGCCCCAGCATTTT
.	many	TRBV7-3	TRBJ2-7	CASSLAGPAYEQYF	TGTGCCAGCAGCTTAGCGGGGCCGGCCTACGAGCAGTACTTC
TRBD2	.	TRBV6-2/TRBV6-3	TRBJ2-2	CASSYSTSGAQNTGELFF	TGTGCCAGCAGTTACTCTACTAGCGGGGCGCAAAACACCGGGGAGCTGTTTTTT
.	.	TRBV30	TRBJ1-1	CAWSLWGTEAFF	TGTGCCTGGAGTTTGTGGGGAACTGAAGCTTTCTTT
.	many	TRBV7-2	TRBJ1-4	CASRKGVVEKLFF	TGTGCCAGCAGGAAAGGGGTCGTTGAAAAACTGTTTTTT
TRBD1	many	TRBV5-1	TRBJ2-7	CASSQGDRTYEQYF	TGCGCCAGCAGCCAGGGGGACAGGACCTACGAGCAGTACTTC
TRBD2	.	TRBV29-1	TRBJ2-2	CSVRSRRGVNTGELFF	TGCAGCGTGCGGTCCCGGCGGGGGGTCAACACCGGGGAGCTGTTTTTT
TRBD1	.	TRBV9	TRBJ1-1	CASTLRATGDNTEAFF	TGTGCCAGCACCCTCAGGGCTACAGGGGACAACACTGAAGCTTTCTTT
.	.	TRBV4-3	TRBJ1-4	CASSQGAGVGTNEKLFF	TGCGCCAGCAGCCAAGGTGCCGGCGTAGGAACTAATGAAAAACTGTTTTTT
TRBD1	.	TRBV29-1	TRBJ2-5	CSARDRGRQETQYF	TGCAGCGCCAGGGACAGGGGGCGGCAAGAGACCCAGTACTTC
.	many	TRBV7-9	TRBJ2-7	CASSLVQATMGEQYF	TGTGCCAGCAGCTTAGTACAGGCGACGATGGGGGAGCAGTACTTC
TRBD1	many	TRBV11-2	TRBJ2-2	CASSSGTAFAGELFF	TGTGCCAGCAGCTCCGGGACAGCGTTTGCCGGGGAGCTGTTTTTT
.	many	TRBV12-3/TRBV12-4	TRBJ2-2	CASSPAALTGELFF	TGTGCCAGCAGCCCCGCAGCCCTAACCGGGGAGCTGTTTTTT
.	.	TRBV24-1	TRBJ2-6	CATSDAGTGANVLTF	TGTGCCACCAGTGATGCAGGCACTGGGGCCAACGTCCTGACTTTC
.	once	TRBV28	TRBJ2-5	CASRLVETQYF	TGTGCCAGCAGATTGGTGGAGACCCAGTACTTC
TRBD2	many	TRBV7-2	TRBJ2-1	CASSLESRGRGNEQFF	TGTGCCAGCAGCTTAGAAAGTCGCGGGAGAGGCAATGAGCAGTTCTTC
TRBD2	many	TRBV7-2	TRBJ2-3	CASSPGTSPQYF	TGTGCCAGCAGCCCCGGGACTAGTCCGCAGTATTTT
.	many	TRBV20-1	TRBJ1-6	CSARQDSGGSPLHF	TGCAGTGCTAGACAGGACAGCGGAGGATCACCCCTCCACTTT
TRBD1	.	TRBV5-1	TRBJ1-2	CASSYGTGIFGYTF	TGCGCCAGCAGCTACGGGACAGGGATATTCGGCTACACCTTC
TRBD2	few	TRBV11-2	TRBJ2-7	CASSPGLPYEQYF	TGTGCCAGCAGCCCGGGACTACCCTACGAGCAGTACTTC
TRBD1	large	TRBV6-6	TRBJ1-1	CASHRGGTEAFF	TGTGCCAGCCACAGGGGTGGCACTGAAGCTTTCTTT
.	many	TRBV28	TRBJ2-4	CASSLLAKNIQYF	TGTGCCAGCAGTTTATTGGCCAAAAACATTCAGTACTTC
.	many	TRBV11-2	TRBJ2-1	CASSLGGTYNEQFF	TGTGCCAGCAGCTTAGGCGGAACCTACAATGAGCAGTTCTTC
.	few	TRBV18	TRBJ1-2	CASSSQGNYGYTF	TGTGCCAGCTCAAGTCAGGGGAACTATGGCTACACCTTC
.	few	TRBV29-1	TRBJ2-1	CSVEDLNEQFF	TGCAGCGTTGAAGACCTGAATGAGCAGTTCTTC
TRBD2	many	TRBV20-1	TRBJ2-3	CSASGLAGGKDTQYF	TGCAGTGCTAGCGGATTAGCGGGAGGGAAAGATACGCAGTATTTT
TRBD1	many	TRBV5-4	TRBJ2-5	CASSPLPGGQQETQYF	TGTGCCAGCAGCCCCCTCCCTGGGGGACAGCAAGAGACCCAGTACTTC
TRBD1	.	TRBV7-7	TRBJ2-5	CASSSGDRHQETQYF	TGTGCCAGCAGCTCCGGGGACAGGCACCAAGAGACCCAGTACTTC
.	.	TRBV9	TRBJ2-3	CASSVGKKGAGQKIWDTQYF	TGTGCCAGCAGCGTAGGGAAAAAAGGGGCAGGGCAAAAGATTTGGGATACGCAGTATTTT
.	many	TRBV19	TRBJ1-5	CASSITGVSNQPQHF	TGTGCCAGTAGTATTACAGGCGTTAGCAATCAGCCCCAGCATTTT
TRBD1	many	TRBV11-3	TRBJ2-1	CASSPRTGTNEQFF	TGTGCCAGCAGCCCCCGGACAGGGACTAATGAGCAGTTCTTC
TRBD1	.	TRBV25-1	TRBJ2-6	CASSDQGAGANVLTF	TGTGCCAGCAGTGACCAGGGGGCTGGGGCCAACGTCCTGACTTTC
TRBD1	many	TRBV5-4	TRBJ2-5	CASSPTGTVQETQYF	TGTGCCAGCAGTCCAACCGGGACAGTCCAAGAGACCCAGTACTTC
.	many	TRBV12-3/TRBV12-4	TRBJ2-3	CASSLVLASSTDTQYF	TGTGCCAGCAGTTTGGTACTAGCCTCTAGCACAGATACGCAGTATTTT
TRBD1	many	TRBV6-2/TRBV6-3	TRBJ2-7	CASIRTGGYYEQYF	TGTGCCAGCATCAGGACAGGGGGATACTACGAGCAGTACTTC
.	many	TRBV12-3/TRBV12-4	TRBJ2-2	CASSPRETGELFF	TGTGCCAGCAGCCCCAGGGAAACCGGGGAGCTGTTTTTT
.	.	TRBV12-3/TRBV12-4	TRBJ1-5	CASRWTVIPDQPQHF	TGTGCCAGCAGATGGACAGTCATCCCTGATCAGCCCCAGCATTTT
TRBD1	many	TRBV7-2	TRBJ1-2	CASSLGTGKYGYTF	TGTGCCAGCAGCTTAGGGACAGGCAAATATGGCTACACCTTC
.	many	TRBV18	TRBJ2-3	CASSPRGTSDVDTQYF	TGTGCCAGCTCACCACGGGGGACATCCGACGTGGATACGCAGTATTTT
.	few	TRBV7-8	TRBJ1-6	CASSLGQNSPLHF	TGTGCCAGCAGCTTAGGGCAGAATTCACCCCTCCACTTT
TRBD1	many	TRBV7-8	TRBJ1-5	CASSWPSGTGDLYSNQPQHF	TGTGCCAGCAGCTGGCCCTCAGGGACAGGGGACCTCTATAGCAATCAGCCCCAGCATTTT
.	.	TRBV7-9	TRBJ1-3	CASSLGPGVTGNTIYF	TGTGCCAGCAGCTTAGGCCCAGGGGTCACTGGAAACACCATATATTTT
.	few	TRBV20-1	TRBJ1-5	CSASRANQPQHF	TGCAGTGCTTCCAGGGCCAATCAGCCCCAGCATTTT
.	few	TRBV19	TRBJ2-1	CASSIYLANEQFF	TGTGCCAGTAGTATATATCTGGCCAATGAGCAGTTCTTC
.	few	TRBV3-1	TRBJ2-3	CASSQDGRDADTQYF	TGTGCCAGCAGCCAAGACGGCCGGGATGCAGATACGCAGTATTTT
.	.	TRBV12-3/TRBV12-4	TRBJ1-3	CASSFPGGNTIYF	TGTGCCAGCAGTTTCCCTGGGGGAAACACCATATATTTT
.	many	TRBV18	TRBJ1-1	CASSPLAGASTWTEAFF	TGTGCCAGCTCACCGTTAGCGGGGGCGAGTACTTGGACTGAAGCTTTCTTT
.	few	TRBV5-4	TRBJ1-2	CASSLGPDSIQNYGYTF	TGTGCCAGCAGCTTGGGCCCCGACTCTATTCAGAACTATGGCTACACCTTC
.	.	TRBV20-1	TRBJ1-5	CSARPVENQPQHF	TGCAGTGCTAGGCCAGTCGAAAATCAGCCCCAGCATTTT
TRBD2	.	TRBV29-1	TRBJ2-7	CSVGLRGTSPYEQYF	TGCAGCGTGGGATTGAGGGGGACTAGCCCCTACGAGCAGTACTTC
.	many	TRBV4-1	TRBJ2-7	CASSQAERGPYEQYF	TGCGCCAGCAGCCAAGCCGAGCGAGGACCCTACGAGCAGTACTTC